This T cell receptor (beta chain) originates from a study of a mutant IDH1 vaccine in newly diagnosed glioma. Across the study: Previous treatment comprised radiotherapy, temozolomide, or both, mostly both. Study-level results: Most patients, around 93%, showed vaccine-induced immune responses.

Sequenced by immunoSEQ multiplex PCR; TCRdb stores in-frame clones only, minus some. This table has 70,000 to 95,000 clones, approximately 85% appearing once. On this clone: Its antigen is undetermined.

CDR3 size: 14 residues. Germline V gene lookup returns CDR1 SGDLS and CDR2 YYNGEE. Time point in this sample: week 23, last vaccination. In every dose of vaccine, 300 ug of mutant IDH1 20-mer peptide was given alongside topical imiquimod. The sequences come from PBMCs, collected from a glioma patient whose treatment included an IDH1 peptide vaccine. This clonotype was sampled from a woman aged 45-60 years with glioma. The chain carries TRBV9 and TRBJ2-5; tentatively, D is TRBD2 (5 bases). The last part of the DNA fits TRBJ2-7 better; the J call may be wrong. The CDR3 sequence is CASSAGRGSYEQYF. CDR3 sequence (DNA): TGTGCCAGCAGCGCAGGACGGGGCTCCTACGAGCAGTACTTC.